The 4 T cell receptor beta chains below come from one sample, sequenced in a study of blood T cells in healthy people across ages. Then a second PCR, running roughly 7 to 11 cycles, was carried out with a sample-barcoded 5' primer and a J-beta primer mix. TCRdb analysed the 5' RACE reads with MiXCR anew, one entry per CDR3 protein. The table includes fewer than 2,000,000 distinct CDR3 sequences, 34% detected once. Specimen: blood. Receptors were obtained from a woman aged 25 to 39 in good health.

The V gene is TRBV5-4, the J gene TRBJ2-6; possibly TRBD1 for D (6 bases). Germline CDR1 SGHNT, CDR2 YYREEE (reference sequence). The V end was cut by 7 bases, the J end by 0 bases, with 17 bases between. The CDR3 sequence is 17 residues long. Here the CDR3 reads CASSPRQAISGANVLTF. For the CDR3, the DNA is TGTGCCAGCTCCCCGAGACAGGCCATCTCTGGGGCCAACGTCCTGACTTTC.

This clonotype has a handful of counts. This chain links TRBV27 with TRBJ2-2; the D gene is possibly TRBD2 (6 bases). V dropped 4 bases and J dropped 1 base, with 10 bases sitting between them. The germline CDR1 and CDR2 sequences are MNHEY and SMNVEV (reference sequence). This CDR3 has 15 residues. The CDR3 region has the DNA TGTGCCAGCAGTTGGGGGGATTTGAACACCGGGGAGCTGTTTTTT. This encodes CASSWGDLNTGELFF.

V gene TRBV9 combines with J gene TRBJ1-2, with D possibly being TRBD1 (5 bases). The CDR3 covers 16 residues. CDR1 is SGDLS and CDR2 is YYNGEE in the germline V gene. The V and J ends lost 4 bases and 1 base respectively, with 17 bases between them. In DNA, the CDR3 is TGTGCCAGCAGCTCAGGTCGACAGACCGATAACTATGGCTACACCTTC. Its protein is CASSSGRQTDNYGYTF.

This clonotype occurred a few times. The chain carries TRBV19 and TRBJ2-7; TRBD1 matches at 7 bases. Germline V gives CDR1 LNHDA, CDR2 SQIVND (reference sequence). The CDR3 covers 16 residues. Trimming at V came to 6 bases and at J to 0 bases, leaving 11 bases not matched to a gene. CDR3 in DNA: TGTGCCAGTAGCAAACAGACAGGGCTGAGCTCCTACGAGCAGTACTTC. Translated: CASSKQTGLSSYEQYF.